This T cell receptor beta chain was identified in a study of blood T cell repertoires in COVID-19. Study-level information: Specimens from acute and convalescent COVID-19 originated in the United States, Italy and Spain.

Per germline, CDR1 SGHDN and CDR2 FVKESK. The CDR3 contains 14 residues. V shed 7 bases, J shed 0 bases, and the junction held 6 bases outside the gene matches. The table came from immunoSEQ multiplex PCR; TCRdb's copy has only in-frame clones and leaves some out. The sample lists 210,000 or so clones; around 80% were seen once. The chain links TRBV14 to TRBJ2-7, with 7 bases fitting TRBD1. The material sequenced was peripheral blood. The clonotype was recovered from a human donor in a cohort sampled during active COVID-19. The CDR3 DNA follows: TGTGCCAGCACTTCGGACAGGCTCTCCTACGAGCAGTACTTC. This sequence encodes CASTSDRLSYEQYF.